A selection of T cell receptor beta chains follows, all from one sample in a study of T cells after yellow fever vaccination. Using its own MiXCR run on the 5' RACE reads, TCRdb lists one record per CDR3 protein. The sample lists roughly 27,000 distinct CDR3 sequences, less than 6.5% occurring once. This specimen was CD8+ T cells sorted from PBMCs, taken 10 days after the yellow fever booster vaccination. These receptors were taken from a young man who received the YFV17D yellow fever vaccine. Both conserved end residues are part of each CDR3. The order of the fields is J gene, V gene, CDR3 protein.

TRBJ2-7 TRBV7-2 CASSLGRGVYEQYF
TRBJ2-3 TRBV27 CASTYRGGSTDTQYF
TRBJ2-1 TRBV11-2 CASSLDPIQFF
TRBJ2-7 TRBV4-3 CASSQETGDEQYF
TRBJ2-1 TRBV9 CASRRRSPYNEQFF
TRBJ1-1 TRBV24-1 CATRQTGGMNTEAFF
TRBJ2-1 TRBV27 CASGISQYNEQFF
TRBJ2-5 TRBV29-1 CSVDDRGYGETQYF
TRBJ2-1 TRBV12-3/TRBV12-4 CTSSGTGVSGVSYNEQFF
TRBJ2-5 TRBV7-9 CASSLPPSGSPPETQYF
TRBJ2-1 TRBV28 CASSLTSGNYNEQFF
TRBJ2-7 TRBV7-2 CASSFVSLSYEQYF
TRBJ2-1 TRBV12-3/TRBV12-4 CASSPGPLGNEQFF
TRBJ2-1 TRBV5-4 CAMGPGLVEQFF
TRBJ2-1 TRBV5-1 CASTKEGLAGYGNYNEQFF
TRBJ1-2 TRBV5-6 CASSSLTAQNYGYTF
TRBJ2-1 TRBV4-3 CASSQEGLSSYNEQFF
TRBJ2-1 TRBV2 CAITPGPSRSSSYNEQFF
TRBJ2-1 TRBV2 CASSGQEGVF
TRBJ1-5 TRBV27 CASSTDRIGQPQHF
TRBJ2-1 TRBV7-2 CASTSLAIDHEQFF
TRBJ1-4 TRBV29-1 CSVETPTNEKLFF
TRBJ2-1 TRBV30 CAWSAPSGIYNEQFF
TRBJ2-7 TRBV29-1 CSVPGVAGGEQYF
TRBJ2-7 TRBV5-1 CASSLDRDRGYEQYF
TRBJ2-3 TRBV10-3 CAIRPTGPQDTQYF
TRBJ2-3 TRBV7-1 CASGPGPSGSTDTQYF
TRBJ1-1 TRBV5-6 CAMGPGGTEAFF
TRBJ1-1 TRBV12-3/TRBV12-4 CASSPLSVNTEAFF
TRBJ1-2 TRBV20-1 CSASGEENGYTF
TRBJ2-7 TRBV7-7 CASSLGPGYEQYF
TRBJ2-3 TRBV7-2 CASSFIAGGPTDTQYF
TRBJ2-1 TRBV7-2 CASSEETGWSYNEQFF
TRBJ2-1 TRBV29-1 CSVLMDRTYNEQFF
TRBJ2-3 TRBV6-5 CASSYGPGTDTQYF
TRBJ2-1 TRBV7-9 CASSLGETSGPLDNEQFF
TRBJ2-1 TRBV15 CATSRAGSYNEQFF
TRBJ2-7 TRBV27 CASTFTGATTHYEQYF
TRBJ2-3 TRBV6-5 CATRPPGSTDTQYF
TRBJ2-3 TRBV12-3/TRBV12-4 CASTMADTQYF
TRBJ2-3 TRBV25-1 CASSDLSLTDTQYF
TRBJ2-7 TRBV15 CATSRAGENSYEQYF
TRBJ2-5 TRBV5-1 CASGPQETQYF
TRBJ2-2 TRBV19 CASSSSASGRLDTGELFF
TRBJ2-3 TRBV12-3/TRBV12-4 CALADTSGSPDTQYF
TRBJ2-7 TRBV5-5 CASSWEGTLEQYF
TRBJ2-1 TRBV20-1 CSAESSYNEQFF
TRBJ2-7 TRBV4-2 CASSREGSEQYF